Listed here are 18 T cell receptor beta chains from one sample, sequenced in a study of T-cell memory formation after mild COVID-19 (dated by TCRdb to the early 2020s). Receptor libraries were prepared by 5' RACE. This sample was sequenced with an Illumina NovaSeq 6000. TCRdb's own reprocessing of the public reads used fastp at Q25 and MiXCR and kept productive beta chains. Rows are unified per CDR3 protein, each entry keeping the most common DNA and genes. Within this sample are hundreds of thousands of distinct CDR3 sequences, with less than 20% of them counted one time only. The ten largest clones represent about 20% of the sample. The specimen sequenced was PBMCs or a T cell subset sorted from them (not recorded which). The receptors here all came from a young man who had mild COVID-19 (a few samples of this study predate the infection). The sample titles of this study are shuffled in the database, so cell type and time point are left out; the donor was told from shared clones.

The rearrangement links TRBV4-1 to TRBJ2-3; D perhaps matches TRBD2 (6 bases). Germline lookup yields CDR1 MGHRA and CDR2 YSYEKL. V was trimmed by 0 bases and J by 1 base, leaving 11 bases between them. This CDR3 comprises 16 residues. For the CDR3, the DNA is TGCGCCAGCAGCCAAGAACGCGGGAAGGGCACAGATACGCAGTATTTT. Protein sequence: CASSQERGKGTDTQYF.

V is TRBV11-2 and J is TRBJ1-2; tentatively, D is TRBD1 (6 bases). Per the germline V gene, CDR1 is SGHAT and CDR2 is FQNNGV. This CDR3 has 14 residues. V was clipped by 5 bases and J by 3 bases, with 13 bases between them. The CDR3 spells CASSTAGVDYGYTF. CDR3 nucleotides: TGTGCCAGCAGCACGGCAGGGGTTGACTATGGCTACACCTTC.

The V gene is TRBV6-6, the J gene TRBJ2-3; TRBD1 aligns across 8 bases. The J segment lost 2 bases and the V segment lost 7 bases, leaving 14 bases of the junction unmatched. CDR1 and CDR2 (germline): MNHNY, SVGAGI (reference sequence). The CDR3 is 17 amino acids. The CDR3 sequence is CASILTQGALFTDTQYF. DNA of the CDR3: TGTGCCAGCATCTTAACTCAGGGGGCTCTCTTCACAGATACGCAGTATTTT.

The V call is TRBV20-1, the J call TRBJ1-1; TRBD1 is a possible D gene (5 bases). CDR3 size: 14 residues. Looked up from germline, CDR1 is DFQATT and CDR2 is SNEGSKA (reference sequence). V was trimmed by 1 base and J by 7 bases, leaving 16 bases between them. The CDR3 loop reads CSARVQGRPDEAFF. CDR3 DNA sequence: TGCAGTGCTAGAGTCCAGGGCAGGCCTGATGAAGCTTTCTTT.

This clonotype was seen at least ten times. The rearrangement links TRBV25-1 to TRBJ2-5, with D tentatively TRBD1 or TRBD2 (5 bases each). The CDR3 consists of 12 residues. V dropped 6 bases and J dropped 5 bases, with 10 bases sitting between them. Per the germline V gene, CDR1 is MGHDK and CDR2 is SYGVNS. The CDR3 region has the DNA TGTGCCAGCAGGGGGGTGGGGGAGACCCAGTACTTC. This encodes CASRGVGETQYF.

The chain couples TRBV12-3 or TRBV12-4 to TRBJ1-1, with 7 bases matching TRBD1. V shed 4 bases and J 5 bases; nucleotides not matched to a gene: 4. The CDR3 totals 13 residues. CDR3 DNA sequence: TGTGCCAGCAGTTCCCAGACAGGGACTGAAGCTTTCTTT. Protein: CASSSQTGTEAFF.

This clonotype was observed a handful of times. The rearrangement uses TRBV9 and TRBJ2-1, with 15 nucleotides matching TRBD2. With 4 bases clipped from V and 9 bases from J, the junction kept 5 bases outside the gene matches. The CDR3 is 15 amino acids. Germline CDR1 and CDR2: SGDLS and YYNGEE. Here the CDR3 reads CASSPGTSGGSEQFF. CDR3 bases: TGTGCCAGCAGCCCAGGGACTAGCGGGGGGAGTGAGCAGTTCTTC. The full variable domain, completed using reference TRBV9 and TRBJ2-1, is DSGVTQTPKHLITATGQRVTLRCSPRSGDLSVYWYQQSLDQGLQFLIQYYNGEERAKGNILERFSAQQFPDLHSELNLSSLELGDSALYFCASSPGTSGGSEQFFGPGTRLTVL.

V usage is TRBV4-1 and J usage is TRBJ2-7; D is perhaps TRBD1 (5 bases). This CDR3 comprises 15 residues. Germline-derived CDR1 and CDR2 are MGHRA and YSYEKL. The germline V and J ends were trimmed by 1 base and 3 bases, with 13 bases remaining between them. CDR3 sequence (DNA): TGCGCCAGCAGCCAAGCAGCTGTAAGGGGCTACGAGCAGTACTTC. Encoded protein: CASSQAAVRGYEQYF.

The chain recombines TRBV7-2 with TRBJ2-5; 8 bases line up with TRBD2. V lost 6 bases, J lost 3 bases, and 9 bases stayed unmatched. Germline assignment: CDR1 SGHTA and CDR2 FQGNSA. This CDR3 has 15 amino acids. The CDR3 sequence is CASSAGAGREETQYF. For the CDR3, the DNA is TGTGCCAGCAGTGCGGGGGCCGGGAGGGAAGAGACCCAGTACTTC.

Details on this clonotype: Sequence at one end of the junction differs from germline and may be a read error. This rearrangement joins TRBV5-1 to TRBJ2-3; D might be TRBD1 (6 bases). Germline CDR1 SGHRS, CDR2 YFSETQ. The CDR3 runs 14 residues. The CDR3 loop reads CDSSWRQVTDTQYF. CDR3 nucleotides: TGCGACAGCAGCTGGAGACAGGTCACAGATACGCAGTATTTT.

This chain joins TRBV9 and TRBJ1-6; 7 bases are a match to TRBD1. V was clipped by 3 bases and J by 10 bases; unmatched bases: 10. Germline values: CDR1 SGDLS, CDR2 YYNGEE. The CDR3 has 15 residues. The CDR3 loop is CASSATQGGGSPLHF. The CDR3 DNA reads TGTGCCAGCAGCGCGACGCAGGGGGGGGGATCACCCCTCCACTTT.

This clonotype was counted ten times or more. The gene calls are TRBV5-1 and TRBJ2-1, with 10 bases identical to TRBD2. Germline V gene sequence: CDR1 SGHRS, CDR2 YFSETQ. V was clipped by 1 base and J by 8 bases; unmatched bases: 6. This CDR3 has 15 amino acids. The CDR3 sequence: CASSLRSGGAYEQFF. CDR3 in DNA: TGCGCCAGCAGCTTGCGAAGCGGGGGGGCCTATGAGCAGTTCTTC.

A few counts support this clonotype. The V call is TRBV20-1, the J call TRBJ2-2, with TRBD1 matching 10 bases. The germline gives CDR1 DFQATT, CDR2 SNEGSKA (reference sequence). The CDR3 is made up of 20 amino acids. J was trimmed by 3 bases and V by 3 bases; bases with no gene match: 19. The CDR3, as DNA: TGCAGTGCTAGGGGAGGGTTAGGGACAGGGGTTATCGTTGACACCGGGGAGCTGTTTTTT. Translating it yields CSARGGLGTGVIVDTGELFF.

The chain has TRBV7-6 and TRBJ2-1; D might be TRBD2 (7 bases). Deletions cut 4 bases from V and 4 bases from J, with 14 bases between. This CDR3 has 15 amino acids. Germline V CDR1 and CDR2: SGHVS, FNYEAQ. The CDR3 DNA reads TGTGCCAGCAGCTCGATAGGGGGGGTATACAATGAGCAGTTCTTC. Protein: CASSSIGGVYNEQFF.

This clonotype was seen more than once but under ten times. The chain couples TRBV2 to TRBJ2-3; TRBD1 aligns across 8 bases. In germline, CDR1 is SNHLY, CDR2 FYNNEI. CDR3 length equals 14 residues. V gave up 8 bases and J gave up 3 bases; unmatched junction bases: 7. The CDR3 here is CASGQGALTDTQYF. The CDR3 DNA sequence: TGTGCCAGCGGTCAGGGGGCCCTTACAGATACGCAGTATTTT.

V usage is TRBV7-2 and J usage is TRBJ2-5; TRBD1 might be the D (6 bases). Germline CDR1 and CDR2: SGHTA and FQGNSA. Trimming took 6 bases from V and 3 from J, leaving 11 bases between them. The CDR3 consists of 13 residues. The CDR3 bases are TGTGCCAGCAGGTCCCGGACAGAAGAGACCCAGTACTTC. Amino acid sequence: CASRSRTEETQYF.

CDR3 residues: CASSKDTYEQYV. In nucleotides, the CDR3 is TGTGCCAGCAGTAAGGACACCTACGAGCAGTACGTC. V is TRBV6-2 or TRBV6-3 and J is TRBJ2-7; D may be TRBD1 (5 bases). There are 12 residues in the CDR3. Per germline, CDR1 MNHEY and CDR2 SVGEGT. V lost 5 bases to trimming and J lost 2 bases, with 7 bases between them.

This sequence joins TRBV12-3 or TRBV12-4 and TRBJ2-7, with D possibly TRBD2 on 6 matching bases. V was shortened by 8 bases and J by 0 bases, with 14 bases between the two germline ends. CDR3 length: 14 amino acids. The CDR3 protein is CASRRASDSYEQYF. Here the CDR3 DNA reads TGTGCCAGCCGACGGGCTAGCGACTCCTACGAGCAGTACTTC.